Presented here are 11 T cell receptor beta chains from one specimen sequenced in a study of cytomegalovirus exposure and HLA in healthy donors. The PCR employed 60 Vbeta primers together with 13 Jbeta primers. Sequenced by immunoSEQ multiplex PCR; TCRdb stores in-frame clones only, minus some. The sample table includes tens of thousands of clones. The sample was PBMCs. The source is a woman aged 30 to 39 in good health and CMV-seronegative.

The genes are TRBV5-1 and TRBJ1-1; 7 positions match TRBD1. Unmatched junction bases numbered 9, after V lost 4 bases and J lost 0 bases. This CDR3 contains 16 residues. CDR1 is SGHRS and CDR2 is YFSETQ in the germline V gene. This chain's CDR3 is CASSPINRGMNTEAFF. In nucleotides, the CDR3 is TGCGCCAGCAGCCCCATTAACAGGGGCATGAACACTGAAGCTTTCTTT.

CDR3 in DNA: TGTGCCAGCAAAGGGGAAGGGGACACCGGGGAGCTGTTTTTT. The encoded protein is CASKGEGDTGELFF. V usage is TRBV2 and J usage is TRBJ2-2; weak D call: TRBD1 (5 bases). Looked up from germline, CDR1 is SNHLY and CDR2 is FYNNEI. The CDR3 sequence is 14 residues long. V shed 7 bases and J shed 3 bases, with 12 bases lying between them. The full variable domain, completed using reference TRBV2 and TRBJ2-2, is EPEVTQTPSHQVTQMGQEVILRCVPISNHLYFYWYRQILGQKVEFLVSFYNNEISEKSEIFDDQFSVERPDGSNFTLKIRSTKLEDSAMYFCASKGEGDTGELFFGEGSRLTVL.

This chain links TRBV19 with TRBJ2-3; TRBD2 matches at 10 bases. J was trimmed by 1 base and V by 5 bases; bases with no gene match: 0. The CDR3 is 14 residues long. The germline V gene encodes CDR1 LNHDA and CDR2 SQIVND (reference sequence). In DNA form, the CDR3 reads TGTGCCAGTAGTGGACTAGCGGGCACAGATACGCAGTATTTT. It is translated as CASSGLAGTDTQYF.

The rearrangement links TRBV5-8 to TRBJ1-5, with D possibly matching TRBD1 (6 bases). This CDR3 contains 15 residues. Trimming cost V 2 bases and J 1 base, with 10 bases left between them. Germline lookup yields CDR1 SGHTS and CDR2 YDEGEE. CDR3 in DNA: TGTGCCAGCAGCTTAGGGCAGGGGAGCAATCAGCCCCAGCATTTT. This encodes CASSLGQGSNQPQHF.

This chain uses TRBV12-5 with TRBJ1-5; D possibly corresponds to TRBD1 (5 bases). The germline V and J ends were trimmed by 6 bases and 1 base, with 13 bases remaining between them. The CDR3 is made up of 15 amino acids. CDR1 is LGHNT and CDR2 is FRNRAP in the germline V gene. The CDR3 DNA reads as TGTGCTAGTGGGAGGGGAGGGCTAAGCAATCAGCCCCAGCATTTT. This gives the protein CASGRGGLSNQPQHF.

V usage is TRBV19 and J usage is TRBJ1-5; D is perhaps TRBD1 (6 bases). V lost 8 bases and J 3 bases, leaving 20 bases between the germline ends. CDR3 length equals 16 residues. Germline-derived CDR1 and CDR2 are LNHDA and SQIVND (reference sequence). DNA for the CDR3: TGTGCCAGTCACCCGGTCCCCGGACAGCCCAATCAGCCCCAGCATTTT. Residues: CASHPVPGQPNQPQHF.

Comments on this clone: Other DNA sequences in this sample translate to the same CDR3. The chain employs TRBV19 and TRBJ1-3; D not resolved. The germline V and J ends were trimmed by 1 base and 0 bases, with 16 bases remaining between them. The length of the CDR3 is 18 residues. Germline V lookup: CDR1 LNHDA, CDR2 SQIVND (reference sequence). The CDR3 sequence is CASSIVGSGITSGNTIYF. Here the CDR3 DNA reads TGTGCCAGTAGTATAGTGGGGTCCGGGATCACCTCTGGAAACACCATATATTTT.

The gene calls are TRBV18 and TRBJ1-1, with D possibly matching TRBD1 (5 bases). Trimming pared 3 bases from V and 7 bases from J, leaving 9 bases between. In germline, CDR1 is KGHSH, CDR2 LQKENI. CDR3 size: 12 residues. CDR3 sequence (DNA): TGTGCCAGCTCACCGAGGCAGGGTGAAGCTTTCTTT. It codes for CASSPRQGEAFF.

This chain links TRBV7-2 with TRBJ2-2, with TRBD1 as a possible D gene (6 bases). CDR3 length: 15 residues. Trimming took 5 bases from V and 2 from J, leaving 12 bases between them. The V gene's germline CDR1 is SGHTA and CDR2 FQGNSA. The DNA for the CDR3 is TGTGCCAGCAGCCCGGACAGCTACAACACCGGGGAGCTGTTTTTT. Its translation is CASSPDSYNTGELFF. Complete variable domain (other parts from reference TRBV7-2 and TRBJ2-2): GAGVSQSPSNKVTEKGKDVELRCDPISGHTALYWYRQSLGQGLEFLIYFQGNSAPDKSGLPSDRFSAERTGGSVSTLTIQRTQQEDSAVYLCASSPDSYNTGELFFGEGSRLTVL.

The chain combines TRBV6-1 with TRBJ2-2; 13 bases line up with TRBD2. Losses at the gene ends were 4 bases for V and 0 bases for J; bases not matched to a gene: 5. The length of the CDR3 is 18 residues. Germline values: CDR1 MNHNS, CDR2 SASEGT. The CDR3 protein is CASSGPGTSGANTGELFF. In DNA form, the CDR3 reads TGTGCCAGCAGTGGACCGGGGACTAGCGGGGCGAACACCGGGGAGCTGTTTTTT.

The V gene is TRBV7-2, the J gene TRBJ2-3; D might be TRBD1 (6 bases). The CDR3 spans 15 residues. Between the trimmed V and J ends, which lost 5 bases and 9 bases, there was a span of 21 bases. In germline, CDR1 is SGHTA, CDR2 FQGNSA. The CDR3 bases are TGTGCCAGCAGCGTTCCACAGGGATCGAGGAACACGCAGTATTTT. Its translation is CASSVPQGSRNTQYF.